This T cell receptor beta chain was recorded in a study of beta chain features in type 1 diabetes. Overall study findings and caveats: Insertion counts at VDJ junctions were lower in type 1 diabetes patients, who also showed more deletions there. There was a moderate but significant shortening of TCRB CDR3s in all four CD4+ subsets of Type 1 diabetes patients. Across patients, naive, central memory and Treg TCRB repertoires exhibited apparently greater similarity than was observed across healthy donors.

As for this clone: Antigen unknown.

The V segment lost 1 base and the J segment 9 bases; nucleotides outside the gene matches: 4. The CDR3 length is 14 residues. Germline V gene lookup returns CDR1 LNHDA and CDR2 SQIVND (reference sequence). TCRB transcripts that were expressed got sequenced, as all of the isolated RNA had been reverse transcribed. Sequenced by immunoSEQ multiplex PCR; TCRdb stores in-frame clones only, minus some. The data contain around 150,000 clones, 8.5% to 10% of them singletons. The sample taken for sequencing was central memory CD4+ T cells from blood. This clonotype was obtained from a woman in her twenties or thirties with type 1 diabetes. The chain joins TRBV19 to TRBJ2-1, with 9 nucleotides matching TRBD2. This CDR3 reads CASSIGDSGGEQFF. DNA of the CDR3: TGTGCCAGTAGTATAGGCGATAGCGGGGGTGAGCAGTTCTTC.